The 29 T cell receptor beta chains below were found in one sample sequenced in a study of blood T cell repertoires in COVID-19. The table came from immunoSEQ multiplex PCR; TCRdb's copy has only in-frame clones and leaves some out. Among about 250,000 clones, approximately 86% were seen once, and the ten largest hold approximately 1.6%. Material: PBMCs or T cells enriched from blood (not recorded which). The receptors originated from a woman aged 50 to 60 who had recovered from COVID-19.

V usage is TRBV3-1 (or the pseudogene TRBV3-2) and J usage is TRBJ2-1; possible D gene TRBD1, 6 bases. Germline CDR1 LGHDT, CDR2 YNNKEL (reference sequence). CDR3 length: 16 amino acids. V lost 3 bases to trimming and J lost 5 bases, with 17 bases between them. The CDR3 nucleotides read TGTGCCAGCAGCCATCGACAGGCCTTATCGAACAATGAGCAGTTCTTC. Translating it yields CASSHRQALSNNEQFF.

Note on this clone: One end of the junction fails to match germline, which may point to a read error. The CDR3 DNA reads as TGTGCCAGTAGTCCCCCCTCCTCCCGGGGTGGGATGCACTTC. Residues: CASSPPSSRGGMHF. This sequence joins TRBV19 and TRBJ2-7, with D perhaps TRBD2 (5 bases). Germline V lookup: CDR1 LNHDA, CDR2 SQIVND (reference sequence). This CDR3 is built from 14 residues.

This clone was detected once. The rearrangement uses TRBV4-3 and TRBJ2-1; 7 bases are shared with TRBD2. The germline V gene encodes CDR1 LGHNA and CDR2 YSLEER. The CDR3 covers 18 residues. V trimming: 1 base; J trimming: 5 bases; junction bases outside the gene matches: 14. CDR3 sequence (DNA): TGCGCCAGCAGCCAAGGGAGCTTTGGCGGGAGCCGCGACAATGAGCAGTTCTTC. Protein sequence: CASSQGSFGGSRDNEQFF.

This clone was seen more than once but under ten times. The chain carries TRBV5-4 and TRBJ2-2, with a possible D match to TRBD1 (5 bases). There are 16 residues in the CDR3. V dropped 1 base and J dropped 3 bases, with 13 bases sitting between them. Germline V CDR1 and CDR2: SGHNT, YYREEE (reference sequence). CDR3 in DNA: TGTGCCAGCAGCTTGTGGGGCGTCCAGGACACCGGGGAGCTGTTTTTT. This gives the protein CASSLWGVQDTGELFF.

This sequence joins TRBV9 and TRBJ2-7, with TRBD2 matching 10 bases. The V gene end was trimmed by 3 bases and the J gene end by 4 bases; junction bases not matched to a gene: 7. Looked up from germline, CDR1 is SGDLS and CDR2 is YYNGEE. This CDR3 comprises 15 residues. CDR3 loop: CASSAGAGGPYEQYF. The DNA of the CDR3 is TGTGCCAGCAGCGCCGGAGCGGGAGGGCCGTACGAGCAGTACTTC. The variable domain in full, completed from reference TRBV9 and TRBJ2-7, reads DSGVTQTPKHLITATGQRVTLRCSPRSGDLSVYWYQQSLDQGLQFLIQYYNGEERAKGNILERFSAQQFPDLHSELNLSSLELGDSALYFCASSAGAGGPYEQYFGPGTRLTVT.

This chain uses TRBV10-3 with TRBJ2-2, with 7 positions matching TRBD2. Germline CDR1 reads ENHRY; CDR2 reads SYGVKD. The ends lost 10 bases at V and 7 bases at J; junction bases unmatched: 6. The CDR3 contains 12 residues. The DNA of the CDR3 is TGTGCCACGGGAGGATCGGACGGGGAGCTGTTTTTT. This encodes CATGGSDGELFF.

This clone was seen only a few times. The V gene is TRBV7-3, the J gene TRBJ2-3, with 10 nucleotides matching TRBD2. The germline V gene encodes CDR1 SGHTA and CDR2 FQGTGA. CDR3 size: 16 residues. With V trimmed by 5 bases and J by 0 bases, 5 bases remained unmatched. CDR3 sequence reads: CASSDQAGGSTDTQYF. The CDR3 DNA follows: TGTGCCAGCAGCGACCAAGCGGGAGGGAGCACAGATACGCAGTATTTT.

This chain links TRBV28 with TRBJ2-2, with 9 bases lining up with TRBD2. CDR3 length: 15 amino acids. CDR1 is MDHEN, CDR2 SYDVKM, per germline. The ends lost 5 bases at V and 4 bases at J; junction bases unmatched: 5. The CDR3 nucleotides read TGTGCCAGCAGTGAGCTAGCGGGGTTCACCGGGGAGCTGTTTTTT. It encodes CASSELAGFTGELFF.

The chain has TRBV28 and TRBJ2-5; D is unclear. V was trimmed by 3 bases and J by 12 bases, leaving 14 bases between them. This CDR3 is 12 amino acids long. The germline gives CDR1 MDHEN, CDR2 SYDVKM. The CDR3 nucleotides are TGTGCCAGCAGTTTGTTTCGGTCCGTTGAGTACTTC. This sequence encodes CASSLFRSVEYF. The whole variable domain, remainder taken from reference TRBV28 and TRBJ2-5, is DVKVTQSSRYLVKRTGEKVFLECVQDMDHENMFWYRQDPGLGLRLIYFSYDVKMKEKGDIPEGYSVSREKKERFSLILESASTNQTSMYLCASSLFRSVEYFGPGTRLLVL.

Concerning this clone itself: Within the sample, other DNA sequences also encode this same CDR3. This chain links TRBV7-6 with TRBJ2-5; the D is unclear. Per the germline V gene, CDR1 is SGHVS and CDR2 is FNYEAQ. V was trimmed by 5 bases and J by 4 bases, leaving 5 bases between them. The CDR3 contains 11 residues. The CDR3 region has the DNA TGTGCCAGCAGCCCGGGAGAGACCCAGTACTTC. This encodes CASSPGETQYF.

This rearrangement joins TRBV29-1 to TRBJ1-5; TRBD1 matches at 8 bases. The CDR3 is 12 residues long. From germline, CDR1 is SQVTM and CDR2 ANQGSEA. Trimming took 6 bases from V and 4 from J; bases not matched to a gene: 2. The CDR3 loop is CSVRTGNQPQHF. The CDR3 DNA reads as TGCAGCGTGCGGACAGGGAATCAGCCCCAGCATTTT.

The chain is built from TRBV7-3 and TRBJ2-3; 7 nucleotides agree with TRBD2. Germline V gene data show CDR1 as SGHTA and CDR2 as FQGTGA. J was trimmed by 1 base and V by 2 bases; bases with no gene match: 0. The CDR3 runs 14 residues. CDR3 in amino acids: CASSLAGGTDTQYF. The CDR3, as DNA: TGTGCCAGCAGCTTAGCGGGAGGCACAGATACGCAGTATTTT.

V gene TRBV5-6 combines with J gene TRBJ1-2, with a weak D call TRBD1 (5 bases). This CDR3 has 14 amino acids. Trimming shortened V by 6 bases and J by 5 bases, and 17 bases separated the two germline ends. Germline lookup yields CDR1 SGHDT and CDR2 YYEEEE. The CDR3 coding sequence is TGTGCCAGCACCATTCCCGGGGGTACTTATGGCTACACCTTC. Encoded protein: CASTIPGGTYGYTF. The full variable domain, in which reference TRBV5-6 and TRBJ1-2 provide the parts outside the CDR3, is DAGVTQSPTHLIKTRGQQVTLRCSPKSGHDTVSWYQQALGQGPQFIFQYYEEEERQRGNFPDRFSGHQFPNYSSELNVNALLLGDSALYLCASTIPGGTYGYTFGSGTRLTVV.

This sequence joins TRBV18 and TRBJ1-4; maybe TRBD1 (5 bases). Trimming shortened V by 4 bases and J by 5 bases, and 14 bases separated the two germline ends. The CDR3 loop spans 15 amino acids. Per the germline V gene, CDR1 is KGHSH and CDR2 is LQKENI. CDR3 amino acids: CASSLPTVRNEKLFF. The CDR3 bases are TGTGCCAGCTCACTACCGACAGTAAGGAATGAAAAACTGTTTTTT.

The J gene is TRBJ1-5, the V gene TRBV2, with a possible D match to TRBD1 (5 bases). CDR1 SNHLY and CDR2 FYNNEI come from the germline V gene. V lost 2 bases, J lost 6 bases, and 11 bases lay in between. CDR3 length: 14 amino acids. Here the CDR3 DNA reads TGTGCCAGCAGTGAATCAGGGAGGAGTCAGCCCCAGCATTTT. It yields the protein CASSESGRSQPQHF. Full variable domain (outside the CDR3, taken from reference TRBV2 and TRBJ1-5): EPEVTQTPSHQVTQMGQEVILRCVPISNHLYFYWYRQILGQKVEFLVSFYNNEISEKSEIFDDQFSVERPDGSNFTLKIRSTKLEDSAMYFCASSESGRSQPQHFGDGTRLSIL.

This sequence joins TRBV5-1 and TRBJ1-2, with 9 bases lining up with TRBD1. Germline values: CDR1 SGHRS, CDR2 YFSETQ. The junction had 6 bases not matched to a gene; V was cut back by 4 bases and J by 5 bases. This CDR3 is built from 14 residues. CDR3 nucleotides: TGCGCCAGCAGCCGACAGACAGGGGGATATGGCTACACCTTC. Translating gives CASSRQTGGYGYTF. The full variable domain, its missing parts supplied by reference TRBV5-1 and TRBJ1-2, is KAGVTQTPRYLIKTRGQQVTLSCSPISGHRSVSWYQQTPGQGLQFLFEYFSETQRNKGNFPGRFSGRQFSNSRSEMNVSTLELGDSALYLCASSRQTGGYGYTFGSGTRLTVV.

The chain employs TRBV5-1 and TRBJ2-7, with a weak D call TRBD1 (5 bases). The CDR3 runs to 13 residues. With 5 bases removed from V and 5 bases from J, the gap between germline ends came to 14 bases. From germline, CDR1 is SGHRS and CDR2 YFSETQ. Here the CDR3 DNA reads TGCGCCAGCAGAGCTTCGTGGGGCCACGAGCAGTACTTC. Its protein product is CASRASWGHEQYF.

The gene calls are TRBV27 and TRBJ1-5, with 10 positions matching TRBD1. In germline, CDR1 is MNHEY, CDR2 SMNVEV (reference sequence). Trimming removed 3 bases from V and 8 bases from J; junction bases left unmatched: 4. This CDR3 region has 14 residues. The CDR3 region has the DNA TGTGCCAGCAGTTTGGGGGACAGGGGTGAGCCCCAGCATTTT. This gives the protein CASSLGDRGEPQHF.

The chain links TRBV7-2 to TRBJ2-1; the D gene is possibly TRBD2 (6 bases). Germline V gene data show CDR1 as SGHTA and CDR2 as FQGNSA. The ends were cut back, 6 bases at V and 7 bases at J, with 10 bases in the middle. The CDR3 spans 12 residues. The CDR3 is CASSSSGNEQFF. The CDR3 bases are TGTGCCAGCAGTTCGAGCGGGAATGAGCAGTTCTTC.

The V gene is TRBV27, the J gene TRBJ2-1; TRBD1 is a possible D gene (6 bases). The CDR3 is 12 residues long. With 5 bases removed from V and 9 bases from J, the gap between germline ends came to 11 bases. CDR1 MNHEY and CDR2 SMNVEV come from the germline V gene (reference sequence). The CDR3 region is CASSQGQFEQFF. The CDR3 bases are TGTGCCAGCAGTCAAGGACAGTTTGAGCAGTTCTTC.

The chain is built from TRBV24-1 and TRBJ1-5; D not certain. The germline V and J ends were trimmed by 0 bases and 0 bases, with 2 bases remaining between them. The length of the CDR3 is 14 residues. Germline V lookup: CDR1 KGHDR, CDR2 SFDVKD. CDR3 sequence (DNA): TGTGCCACCAGTGATTTGCGTAGCAATCAGCCCCAGCATTTT. As protein: CATSDLRSNQPQHF.

In this sample, this clone turned up a few times. The chain employs TRBV7-2 and TRBJ2-3; 7 bases fit TRBD1. The CDR3 covers 13 residues. Germline V gene lookup returns CDR1 SGHTA and CDR2 FQGNSA. V lost 8 bases, J lost 5 bases, and 7 bases stayed unmatched. Here the CDR3 reads CASATGDKDTQYF. As DNA, the CDR3 is TGTGCCAGCGCAACAGGGGATAAAGATACGCAGTATTTT.

The genes are TRBV5-6 and TRBJ1-2; tentative D call: TRBD1 (6 bases). In germline, CDR1 is SGHDT, CDR2 YYEEEE. CDR3 size: 16 residues. V was clipped by 3 bases and J by 7 bases, with 22 bases between them. The CDR3 bases are TGTGCCAGCAGCTCGGCCGGAATTACAGGGTCAGGTGGCTACACCTTC. This translates into CASSSAGITGSGGYTF.

This clone has a single count. This rearrangement joins TRBV6-5 to TRBJ2-1; D is perhaps TRBD2 (6 bases). Looked up from germline, CDR1 is MNHEY and CDR2 is SVGAGI. Trimming pared 7 bases from V and 8 bases from J, leaving 15 bases between. The CDR3 is 13 amino acids. The CDR3 bases are TGTGCCAGCAACGAACCCCCTAGCGATGAGCAGTTCTTC. Protein product: CASNEPPSDEQFF.

This clone was recorded once. J is TRBJ2-2 and V is TRBV5-4; D unclear. Looked up from germline, CDR1 is SGHNT and CDR2 is YYREEE (reference sequence). The CDR3 covers 16 residues. V lost 3 bases and J 4 bases, leaving 16 bases between the germline ends. The CDR3 nucleotides are TGTGCCAGCAGCTCCAGAACCAAAGCGACCACCGGGGAGCTGTTTTTT. Translating it yields CASSSRTKATTGELFF.

This chain joins TRBV6-2 or TRBV6-3 and TRBJ1-5; D gene ambiguous. The CDR3 sequence is 16 residues long. Germline CDR1 MNHEY, CDR2 SVGEGT. The V end lost 6 bases, the J end lost 2 bases, and 17 bases lay between the germline ends. CDR3 loop: CASSRDGGVGNQPQHF. The CDR3 coding sequence is TGTGCCAGCAGCCGTGACGGCGGGGTGGGCAATCAGCCCCAGCATTTT.

The chain is built from TRBV28 and TRBJ1-2; 7 bases are a match to TRBD1. Germline lookup yields CDR1 MDHEN and CDR2 SYDVKM. The trim removed 7 bases at V and 8 bases at J, leaving 7 bases unmatched. This CDR3 has 12 residues. The CDR3 DNA is TGTGCCAGCAAATTCACAGGGGTCGGCTACACCTTC. Its protein product is CASKFTGVGYTF.

The V gene is TRBV27, the J gene TRBJ1-1; 7 bases fit TRBD1. In germline, CDR1 is MNHEY, CDR2 SMNVEV (reference sequence). The ends lost 3 bases at V and 4 bases at J; junction bases unmatched: 5. This CDR3 has 14 residues. CDR3 in amino acids: CASSFRGRGTEAFF. The CDR3 coding sequence is TGTGCCAGCAGTTTCAGGGGGAGAGGCACTGAAGCTTTCTTT.

The genes are TRBV10-1 and TRBJ1-2; D gene ambiguous. V dropped 6 bases and J dropped 8 bases, with 28 bases sitting between them. The CDR3 is 17 amino acids. Germline values: CDR1 WNHNN, CDR2 SYGVQD (reference sequence). The DNA of the CDR3 is TGCGCCAGCAGGGAGGGCCACCTCTATCTTTTGAGGTACGGCTACACCTTC. It specifies CASREGHLYLLRYGYTF.